This record concerns one T cell receptor beta chain sequence. A junction boundary mismatches the germline segment, possibly from a read error. This CDR3 contains 14 residues. Germline lookup yields CDR1 ENHRY and CDR2 SYGVKD. Measured with immunoSEQ multiplex PCR; TCRdb has only the in-frame clones, and not every one. The sample yields some 150,000 clones, roughly 94% seen once. These data belong to a study of T cell responses to AZD1222 COVID-19 vaccine. This chain joins TRBV10-3 and TRBJ1-2, with D possibly matching TRBD1 (5 bases). Here the sequenced sample was peripheral blood, taken on day 0 of AZD1222 vaccination. The TCR sequence derives from an adult in good health. CDR3 sequence (DNA): TGTGCCATCAGGTCCGGGACTGACAACTATAGCTACACCTTC. Translation: CAIRSGTDNYSYTF.